This T cell receptor (beta chain) was documented in a study of blood T cell repertoires in COVID-19. Background on the study: The cDNA or gDNA used as material had been derived from T cells, B-cell-depleted T cells, or PBMCs.

Method: immunoSEQ multiplex PCR; TCRdb's copy keeps in-frame clones and lacks some. The sample yields about 300,000 clones, about 87% seen once. The CDR3 is 14 residues long. V lost 0 bases, J lost 4 bases, and 9 bases lay in between. Germline CDR1 is SQVTM and CDR2 is ANQGSEA. Patients of the Seattle cohort, enrolled during active infection, were followed longitudinally. This rearrangement joins TRBV29-1 to TRBJ1-4; D may be TRBD1 (5 bases). This clonotype was obtained from a woman in her fifties or sixties with COVID-19, enrolled during active disease. The sample consisted of peripheral blood. The CDR3 spells CSVEEGGFNEKLFF. DNA of the CDR3: TGCAGCGTTGAAGAGGGGGGATTTAATGAAAAACTGTTTTTT.